This T cell receptor (beta chain) originates from a study of cytomegalovirus exposure and HLA in healthy donors. This clone was counted once. The PCR contained 60 Vbeta and 13 Jbeta primers. Generated by immunoSEQ multiplex PCR, the TCRdb table keeps only in-frame clones and is missing some. The sample records 110,000 or so clones, about 72% being singletons. V was pared by 5 bases and J by 1 base, with 17 bases between. The CDR3 length is 15 residues. Germline-derived CDR1 and CDR2 are SQVTM and ANQGSEA. This TCR came from a man in his fifties in good health and CMV-seropositive. Sequenced input: PBMCs. The chain uses TRBV29-1 and TRBJ2-5; D is ambiguous. The chain's CDR3 is CSVLNADSTQETQYF. The CDR3 DNA reads TGCAGCGTTCTCAACGCGGATAGTACCCAAGAGACCCAGTACTTC.